This entry concerns a single T cell receptor beta chain. Its antigen remains unknown. This sample was taken from a study of vaccination and CD4 T cells after COVID-19. Overall study context: Six males and four females, two of them Hispanic, were enrolled as convalescents.

Germline values: CDR1 SGHVS, CDR2 FQNEAQ. The V and J ends lost 2 bases and 4 bases respectively, with 15 bases between them. This CDR3 is built from 16 residues. Treatment in this sample: roughly 11-day PBMC culture with coronavirus spike peptide pools or control peptides (ViraFEST assay). From negative nucleocapsid antibodies before and after vaccination, healthy vaccine recipients were shown to have had no prior SARS-CoV-2 infection. Having spent around 9 days in culture, CD4+ T cells were then isolated by negative selection. Cultured CD4+ T cells had their DNA profiled by the Oncomine TCR Beta short-read assay. Genomic DNA from cultured CD4+ T cells was extracted. Via MiXCR, TCRdb re-called the PCR reads, giving one row per CDR3 protein. The data hold almost 20,000 distinct CDR3 sequences, with about three quarters observed a single time.

This TCR came from a human donor who received a COVID-19 vaccine. The input for sequencing was CD4+ T cells from blood, cultured in vitro, taken after SARS-CoV-2 vaccination. V is TRBV7-8 and J is TRBJ1-5, with D perhaps TRBD1 (5 bases). The CDR3 DNA sequence: TGTGCCAGCAGCTTAACCACAAGGGGATTGAATCAGCCCCAGCATTTT. It encodes CASSLTTRGLNQPQHF. Full variable domain (remainder filled in from reference TRBV7-8 and TRBJ1-5): GAGVSQSPRYKVAKRGQDVALRCDPISGHVSLFWYQQALGQGPEFLTYFQNEAQLDKSGLPSDRFFAERPEGSVSTLKIQRTQQEDSAVYLCASSLTTRGLNQPQHFGDGTRLSIL.